This passage covers 25 T cell receptor beta chains from one sample sequenced in a study of blood T cell repertoires in COVID-19. Sequenced by immunoSEQ multiplex PCR; TCRdb stores in-frame clones only, minus some. The profile covers about 230,000 clones, with roughly 80% appearing a single time and 7.5% to 9% taken by the ten largest. The sample taken for sequencing was peripheral blood. Receptor source: a woman of 80 years or more with acute or convalescent COVID-19.

The genes are TRBV5-1 and TRBJ2-1, with D tentatively TRBD1 (5 bases). V dropped 0 bases and J dropped 0 bases, with 7 bases sitting between them. CDR3 length: 15 amino acids. Germline lookup yields CDR1 SGHRS and CDR2 YFSETQ. CDR3 nucleotides: TGCGCCAGCAGCTTGGGACAGCACTCCTACAATGAGCAGTTCTTC. This codes for CASSLGQHSYNEQFF.

J is TRBJ2-7 and V is TRBV7-9; D not resolved. The CDR3 runs to 13 residues. V was trimmed by 1 base and J by 3 bases, leaving 7 bases between them. The V gene's germline CDR1 is SEHNR and CDR2 FQNEAQ (reference sequence). CDR3 nucleotides: TGTGCCAGCAGCTTAGAACAGTACTACGAGCAGTACTTC. Its translation is CASSLEQYYEQYF.

This clone has just one count. The V call is TRBV29-1, the J call TRBJ2-1; 8 bases align to TRBD2. This CDR3 contains 14 residues. V lost 4 bases to trimming and J lost 3 bases; unmatched junction nucleotides: 5. The germline CDR1 and CDR2 sequences are SQVTM and ANQGSEA. The CDR3 DNA follows: TGCAGCGTTGCGGGGGGGCCCGACTACAATGAGCAGTTCTTC. Translating it yields CSVAGGPDYNEQFF.

The chain has TRBV19 and TRBJ1-5; 7 nucleotides match TRBD1. J gave up 7 bases and V 1 base, and 4 bases lay outside the gene matches. Germline V gene lookup returns CDR1 LNHDA and CDR2 SQIVND (reference sequence). This CDR3 is built from 14 residues. CDR3 DNA sequence: TGTGCCAGTAGTATAGGACAGGGTAAACAGCCCCAGCATTTT. Translated, it gives CASSIGQGKQPQHF.

The J gene is TRBJ2-7, the V gene TRBV12-3 or TRBV12-4; the match to TRBD1 covers 7 bases. The CDR3 runs 13 residues. J was trimmed by 2 bases and V by 8 bases; bases with no gene match: 6. This CDR3 is CASHAGGPYEQYF. CDR3 coding DNA: TGTGCCAGCCACGCAGGGGGTCCCTACGAGCAGTACTTC.

V and J are TRBV4-1 and TRBJ2-7, with 7 nucleotides matching TRBD2. The CDR3 is 15 residues long. The germline V gene has CDR1 MGHRA and CDR2 YSYEKL. The V segment lost 2 bases and the J segment 4 bases; nucleotides outside the gene matches: 8. This CDR3 reads CASSQSGGGRYEQYF. The CDR3 DNA reads as TGCGCCAGCAGCCAATCGGGCGGGGGTAGGTACGAGCAGTACTTC.

The CDR3 DNA reads as TGTGCCAGCAGTTCGAGTACTAGCGGGAGCTCTGGCGGCACAGATACGCAGTATTTT. It specifies CASSSSTSGSSGGTDTQYF. The chain combines TRBV7-3 with TRBJ2-3; TRBD2 matches at 11 bases. Unmatched junction bases numbered 15, after V lost 6 bases and J lost 1 base. The CDR3 is made up of 19 amino acids. The germline V gene encodes CDR1 SGHTA and CDR2 FQGTGA.

This clone was observed a few times. The V call is TRBV2, the J call TRBJ1-6; maybe TRBD1 (5 bases). Trimming took 4 bases from V and 7 from J, leaving 8 bases between them. The CDR3 sequence is 13 residues long. Per germline, CDR1 SNHLY and CDR2 FYNNEI. In nucleotides, the CDR3 is TGTGCCAGCAGTGTATACAGGAATTCACCCCTCCACTTT. It translates to CASSVYRNSPLHF.

V and J are TRBV12-3 or TRBV12-4 and TRBJ2-5; the match to TRBD2 covers 7 bases. The CDR3 runs 13 residues. Trimming took 4 bases from V and 5 from J; bases not matched to a gene: 4. The DNA of the CDR3 is TGTGCCAGCAGTTGGGGGGGTGAGGAGACCCAGTACTTC. Protein: CASSWGGEETQYF.

The rearrangement uses TRBV19 and TRBJ2-1, with 7 nucleotides matching TRBD2. Germline lookup yields CDR1 LNHDA and CDR2 SQIVND (reference sequence). The length of the CDR3 is 16 residues. The J segment lost 0 bases and the V segment lost 0 bases, leaving 2 bases of the junction unmatched. CDR3: CASSIEGGSSYNEQFF. The CDR3 bases are TGTGCCAGTAGTATAGAGGGGGGGAGCTCCTACAATGAGCAGTTCTTC.

The J gene is TRBJ2-5, the V gene TRBV9, with 9 bases that match TRBD2. In germline, CDR1 is SGDLS, CDR2 YYNGEE. The V segment lost 2 bases and the J segment 4 bases; nucleotides outside the gene matches: 6. This CDR3 has 15 amino acids. The CDR3 is CASSVSGSITETQYF. As DNA, the CDR3 is TGTGCCAGCAGCGTTAGCGGGAGCATAACAGAGACCCAGTACTTC.

This rearrangement joins TRBV6-5 to TRBJ2-3; D is unresolved. V gave up 6 bases and J gave up 2 bases, with 6 bases separating them. The CDR3 has 12 amino acids. The germline V gene has CDR1 MNHEY and CDR2 SVGAGI. The CDR3 reads CASSPHTDTQYF. CDR3 nucleotide sequence: TGTGCCAGCAGCCCCCACACAGATACGCAGTATTTT.

With regard to this clone: This sample also contains other DNA sequences that code for the same CDR3. The chain couples TRBV5-1 to TRBJ2-7, with 11 bases aligning to TRBD2. The ends lost 1 base at V and 4 bases at J; junction bases unmatched: 1. Germline values: CDR1 SGHRS, CDR2 YFSETQ. The CDR3 has 14 residues. CDR3 in DNA: TGCGCCAGCAGCTTGACTAGCGGGGGATACGAGCAGTACTTC. This codes for CASSLTSGGYEQYF.

The genes are TRBV7-2 and TRBJ1-2, with D possibly matching TRBD1 (5 bases). This CDR3 has 14 residues. V lost 1 base and J lost 6, with 12 bases in between. The germline CDR1 and CDR2 sequences are SGHTA and FQGNSA. The CDR3 loop reads CASSLGGGLDGYTF. The CDR3 DNA is TGTGCCAGCAGCTTAGGCGGGGGACTAGATGGCTACACCTTC.

This clone was seen a few times. The chain has TRBV5-4 and TRBJ2-2, with TRBD2 as a possible D gene (5 bases). The germline V gene encodes CDR1 SGHNT and CDR2 YYREEE (reference sequence). Trimming pared 0 bases from V and 9 bases from J, leaving 9 bases between. This CDR3 is built from 13 residues. CDR3 residues: CASSLGERRELFF. CDR3 nucleotides: TGTGCCAGCAGCTTGGGGGAGCGTAGGGAGCTGTTTTTT. Looking up the rest from reference TRBV5-4 and TRBJ2-2 gives the full variable domain: ETGVTQSPTHLIKTRGQQVTLRCSSQSGHNTVSWYQQALGQGPQFIFQYYREEENGRGNFPPRFSGLQFPNYSSELNVNALELDDSALYLCASSLGERRELFFGEGSRLTVL.

The chain couples TRBV18 to TRBJ1-2, with 8 bases that match TRBD1. V gave up 2 bases and J gave up 4 bases; unmatched junction bases: 6. There are 15 residues in the CDR3. Looked up from germline, CDR1 is KGHSH and CDR2 is LQKENI. Here the CDR3 reads CASSPTGQEIYGYTF. CDR3 bases: TGTGCCAGCTCACCAACGGGACAGGAGATCTATGGCTACACCTTC.

This chain links TRBV6-5 with TRBJ2-3; D is uncertain. CDR3 length equals 13 residues. Germline loops: CDR1 MNHEY, CDR2 SVGAGI. Trimming took off 6 bases at V and 2 bases at J, with 9 bases between the two ends. This chain's CDR3 is CASRSGYTDTQYF. CDR3 in DNA: TGTGCCAGCAGGTCAGGTTACACAGATACGCAGTATTTT.

The chain is built from TRBV7-9 and TRBJ1-3, with 9 nucleotides matching TRBD1. There are 16 residues in the CDR3. Germline V gene sequence: CDR1 SEHNR, CDR2 FQNEAQ (reference sequence). J gave up 0 bases and V 5 bases, and 5 bases lay outside the gene matches. DNA for the CDR3: TGTGCCAGCAGCCCCCGGGGACAGGGCTCTGGAAACACCATATATTTT. Protein sequence: CASSPRGQGSGNTIYF.

The rearrangement links TRBV28 to TRBJ2-3, with TRBD2 matching over 13 bases. Trimming at V came to 8 bases and at J to 3 bases, leaving 20 bases not matched to a gene. Germline loops: CDR1 MDHEN, CDR2 SYDVKM. The CDR3 totals 20 residues. The CDR3 DNA reads as TGTGCCAGCCCTCCCCCGCTCCGAACTAGCGGGAGGGATAGAACAGATACGCAGTATTTT. The encoded protein is CASPPPLRTSGRDRTDTQYF.

CDR3 bases: TGTGCCAGCTCACGCGTAGAGGGTCCTGAAGCTTTCTTT. Its protein is CASSRVEGPEAFF. This rearrangement joins TRBV18 to TRBJ1-1; D gene unclear. Trimming pared 4 bases from V and 6 bases from J, leaving 12 bases between. Germline V gene lookup returns CDR1 KGHSH and CDR2 LQKENI. The CDR3 has 13 residues.

The rearrangement joins TRBV19 to TRBJ2-5; D possibly corresponds to TRBD1 (7 bases). The germline V gene encodes CDR1 LNHDA and CDR2 SQIVND (reference sequence). Between the trimmed V and J ends, which lost 4 bases and 4 bases, there was a span of 16 bases. The CDR3 is 15 amino acids. The CDR3 spells CASSTRDQGGETQYF. The CDR3, as DNA: TGTGCCAGTAGTACCAGGGACCAGGGGGGAGAGACCCAGTACTTC.

The chain is built from TRBV29-1 and TRBJ2-5; possible D gene TRBD1, 5 bases. CDR3 length equals 15 residues. CDR1 and CDR2 from the germline V gene are SQVTM and ANQGSEA. Trimming removed 4 bases at V and 4 bases at J, with 19 bases between. The CDR3 reads CSVVWSREALETQYF. The CDR3 bases are TGCAGCGTTGTCTGGTCCAGGGAAGCGTTAGAGACCCAGTACTTC.

This clone appeared many times. V and J are TRBV11-2 and TRBJ1-2; D possibly corresponds to TRBD1 (5 bases). Trimming took off 5 bases at V and 6 bases at J, with 19 bases between the two ends. Germline CDR1 is SGHAT and CDR2 is FQNNGV. The CDR3 runs to 15 residues. In DNA, the CDR3 is TGTGCCAGCAGCCCGCGCCCTAGACAGTATCATGGCTACACCTTC. This sequence encodes CASSPRPRQYHGYTF. Supplemented by reference TRBV11-2 and TRBJ1-2, the full variable domain reads EAGVAQSPRYKIIEKRQSVAFWCNPISGHATLYWYQQILGQGPKLLIQFQNNGVVDDSQLPKDRFSAERLKGVDSTLKIQPAKLEDSAVYLCASSPRPRQYHGYTFGSGTRLTVV.

The chain uses TRBV5-1 and TRBJ2-7; the D gene is possibly TRBD2 (6 bases). Germline V CDR1 and CDR2: SGHRS, YFSETQ. The V end was cut by 0 bases, the J end by 0 bases, with 13 bases between. The CDR3 runs to 16 residues. Written as DNA, the CDR3 is TGCGCCAGCAGCTTGGATGGGACTGCTAGCTCCTACGAGCAGTACTTC. It specifies CASSLDGTASSYEQYF.

The J gene is TRBJ1-6, the V gene TRBV19, with TRBD1 as a possible D gene (5 bases). This CDR3 has 16 amino acids. Germline CDR1 and CDR2: LNHDA and SQIVND (reference sequence). Trimming cost V 6 bases and J 0 bases, with 12 bases left between them. CDR3: CASRQASDSYNSPLHF. As DNA, the CDR3 is TGTGCCAGTAGACAGGCGTCGGACTCCTATAATTCACCCCTCCACTTT.